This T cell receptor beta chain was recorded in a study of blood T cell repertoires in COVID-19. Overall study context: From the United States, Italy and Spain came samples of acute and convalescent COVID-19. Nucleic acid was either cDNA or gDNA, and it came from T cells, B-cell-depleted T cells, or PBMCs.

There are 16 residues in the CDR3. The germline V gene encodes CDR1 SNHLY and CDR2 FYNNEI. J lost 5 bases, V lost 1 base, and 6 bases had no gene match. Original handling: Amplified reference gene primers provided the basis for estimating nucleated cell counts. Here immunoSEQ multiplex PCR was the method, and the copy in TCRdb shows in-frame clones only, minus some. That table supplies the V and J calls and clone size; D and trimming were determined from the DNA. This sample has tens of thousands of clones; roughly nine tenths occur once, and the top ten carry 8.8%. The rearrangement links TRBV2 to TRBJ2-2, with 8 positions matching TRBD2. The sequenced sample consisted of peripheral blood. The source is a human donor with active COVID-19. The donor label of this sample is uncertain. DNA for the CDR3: TGTGCCAGCAGTGAAGTAAGAACGGGAGGGACCGGGGAGCTGTTTTTT. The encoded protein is CASSEVRTGGTGELFF.